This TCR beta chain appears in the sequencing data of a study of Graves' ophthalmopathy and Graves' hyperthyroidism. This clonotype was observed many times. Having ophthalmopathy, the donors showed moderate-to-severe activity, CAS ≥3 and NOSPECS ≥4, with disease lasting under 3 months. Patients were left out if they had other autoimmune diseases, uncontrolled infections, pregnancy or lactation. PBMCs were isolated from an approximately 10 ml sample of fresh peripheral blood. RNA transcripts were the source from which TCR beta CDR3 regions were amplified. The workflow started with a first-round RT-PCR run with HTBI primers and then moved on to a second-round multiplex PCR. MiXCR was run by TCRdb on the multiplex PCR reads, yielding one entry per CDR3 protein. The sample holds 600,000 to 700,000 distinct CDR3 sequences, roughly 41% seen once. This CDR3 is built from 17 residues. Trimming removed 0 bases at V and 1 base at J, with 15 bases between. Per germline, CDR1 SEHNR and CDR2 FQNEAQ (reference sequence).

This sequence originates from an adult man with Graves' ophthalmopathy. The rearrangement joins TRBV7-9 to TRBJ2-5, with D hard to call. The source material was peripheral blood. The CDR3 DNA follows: TGTGCCAGCAGCTTAGCCCCCACCCTTTTCTCCCAAGAGACCCAGTACTTC. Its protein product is CASSLAPTLFSQETQYF.